This TCR beta chain stems from a study of OX40 agonist ivuxolimab in advanced cancers. As for the study in general: Ivuxolimab doses were 0.01, 0.1, 0.3, 1.5, 3 or 10 mg/kg every 2 weeks. Study outcomes and limitations: Some patients without response likewise showed low normalized clonal expansion.

On this clone itself: What it recognizes is unknown.

Clones were read by immunoSEQ multiplex PCR, and TCRdb kept only the in-frame ones, dropping some. The profile shows about 84,000 clones, 94% of them singletons. The sample in question was CD4+ or CD8+ T cells sorted from blood, obtained in a trial of the OX40 agonist ivuxolimab. This receptor was obtained from an adult with an advanced solid tumor such as melanoma, head and neck, liver or kidney cancer.

The CDR3 is CASSPKKAAGTQYF. In nucleotides, the CDR3 is TGTGCCAGCAGCCCGAAAAAGGCCGCGGGGACCCAGTACTTC. This chain connects TRBV5-6 to TRBJ2-5; D is perhaps TRBD2 (5 bases). Germline assignment: CDR1 SGHDT and CDR2 YYEEEE. The CDR3 is 14 residues long. V was shortened by 4 bases and J by 7 bases, with 17 bases between the two germline ends. Full variable domain (outside the CDR3, taken from reference TRBV5-6 and TRBJ2-5): DAGVTQSPTHLIKTRGQQVTLRCSPKSGHDTVSWYQQALGQGPQFIFQYYEEEERQRGNFPDRFSGHQFPNYSSELNVNALLLGDSALYLCASSPKKAAGTQYFGPGTRLLVL.